These 9 T cell receptor beta chains were all obtained from the same sample, sequenced in a study of T-cell reconstitution after alpha-beta-depleted transplantation in children. Preparation of the TCRbeta library involved a method that used unique molecular identifiers. A single record per CDR3 protein comes from TCRdb applying MiXCR to the PCR reads. The data show 300,000 to 400,000 distinct CDR3 sequences, about a sixth seen once. This material consisted of PBMCs, mostly from graft donor cells, taken 360 days after TCRalphabeta/CD19-depleted stem cell transplant. The receptors originated from a male patient aged 2 to 10 who had a stem cell transplant for acute lymphoblastic leukemia, so the T cells may come from the graft donor.

The chain joins TRBV29-1 to TRBJ1-1; no clear D. The V gene lost 5 bases and the J gene lost 1 base, with 8 bases spanning the gap. From germline, CDR1 is SQVTM and CDR2 ANQGSEA. CDR3 length equals 12 residues. The CDR3 reads CSVFGGNTEAFF. The CDR3, as DNA: TGCAGCGTTTTCGGAGGGAACACTGAAGCTTTCTTT.

The chain joins TRBV4-3 to TRBJ1-2; D may be TRBD1 (5 bases). Germline loops: CDR1 LGHNA, CDR2 YSLEER. V dropped 4 bases and J dropped 5 bases, with 14 bases sitting between them. The CDR3 length is 14 residues. The DNA for the CDR3 is TGCGCCAGCAGCCTCTATATAGGGGAGTATGGCTACACCTTC. This gives the protein CASSLYIGEYGYTF.

This clonotype was seen a handful of times. The J gene is TRBJ2-6, the V gene TRBV4-3, with D uncertain. This CDR3 region has 15 residues. V was clipped by 3 bases and J by 1 base, with 7 bases between them. The germline V gene encodes CDR1 LGHNA and CDR2 YSLEER. CDR3 nucleotides: TGCGCCAGCAGCCACGCACGTTCTGGGGCCAACGTCCTGACTTTC. Translated, it gives CASSHARSGANVLTF.

The V call is TRBV3-1, the J call TRBJ2-7, with TRBD2 identical over 7 bases. CDR3 size: 18 residues. V lost 4 bases, J lost 2 bases, and 17 bases stayed unmatched. From germline, CDR1 is LGHDT and CDR2 YNNKEL (reference sequence). CDR3 DNA: TGTGCCAGCAGCCCCTTAACGGGGGGTGAGGCATTAACCTACGAGCAGTACTTC. This encodes CASSPLTGGEALTYEQYF.

This clonotype has ten or more counts. The rearrangement joins TRBV12-3 or TRBV12-4 to TRBJ1-1; maybe TRBD1 (6 bases). The CDR3 sequence is 13 residues long. V was shortened by 7 bases and J by 5 bases, with 14 bases between the two germline ends. The CDR3 spells CASTVHRDTEAFF. CDR3 coding DNA: TGTGCCAGCACTGTCCACAGGGATACTGAAGCTTTCTTT.

Only a few counts were recorded for this clonotype. The gene calls are TRBV3-1 and TRBJ2-1; either TRBD1 or TRBD2 may supply D (5 bases each). Trimming removed 2 bases from V and 3 bases from J, with 14 bases in between. This CDR3 contains 16 residues. Looked up from germline, CDR1 is LGHDT and CDR2 is YNNKEL (reference sequence). This CDR3 is CASSQIRLRGYNEQFF. The CDR3 DNA is TGTGCCAGCAGCCAAATTCGACTAAGGGGCTACAATGAGCAGTTCTTC.

The rearrangement joins TRBV5-1 to TRBJ2-7; D possibly matches TRBD1 or TRBD2 (5 bases each). Germline V gene data show CDR1 as SGHRS and CDR2 as YFSETQ. V was trimmed by 4 bases and J by 1 base, leaving 15 bases between them. The CDR3 has 15 amino acids. The CDR3 protein is CASSPSTGLSYEQYF. The CDR3 nucleotides read TGCGCCAGCAGCCCCTCCACGGGGCTTTCCTACGAGCAGTACTTC.

The V gene is TRBV5-1, the J gene TRBJ2-5, with TRBD1 matching 9 bases. J lost 5 bases, V lost 4 bases, and 9 bases had no gene match. The V gene's germline CDR1 is SGHRS and CDR2 YFSETQ. CDR3 length equals 15 residues. The CDR3 sequence is CASSQPGQGWETQYF. CDR3 coding DNA: TGCGCCAGCAGCCAACCGGGACAGGGATGGGAGACCCAGTACTTC. The entire variable domain, with the rest obtained from reference TRBV5-1 and TRBJ2-5, is as follows: KAGVTQTPRYLIKTRGQQVTLSCSPISGHRSVSWYQQTPGQGLQFLFEYFSETQRNKGNFPGRFSGRQFSNSRSEMNVSTLELGDSALYLCASSQPGQGWETQYFGPGTRLLVL.

Many counts were recorded for this clonotype. The rearrangement links TRBV4-2 to TRBJ2-7; the D is unclear. Looked up from germline, CDR1 is LGHNA and CDR2 is YNFKEQ. The CDR3 length is 13 residues. V was clipped by 4 bases and J by 3 bases, with 10 bases between them. The CDR3 nucleotides read TGTGCCAGCAGCCCCTTAGTGGGCTACGAGCAGTACTTC. Its protein product is CASSPLVGYEQYF.